The rows below give T cell receptor beta chains drawn from one sample of a study of human T cells and chemical hapten exposure. Each CDR3 protein is one row after TCRdb ran MiXCR on the RACE reads. Among 60,000 to 65,000 distinct CDR3 sequences listed, 11% were seen once. The source was whole blood, collected in connection with sensitization to the hapten diphenylcyclopropenone (DPC). Source of these receptors: a woman younger than 45 with alopecia areata. Some clones in this sample may be carry-over from other donors' samples. Both conserved end residues are part of each CDR3. The D gene is left open where the match is weak. For some rows the clone size is stated as once, few or many, or as a class when expanded; others skip it.

J: TRBJ1-3; size: many; V: TRBV10-3; D: TRBD1; DNA: TGTGCCATCAGCGGGACAGTTGGAGCTGGAAACACCATATATTTT; CDR3: CAISGTVGAGNTIYF
J: TRBJ2-2; size: NA; V: TRBV7-9; D: TRBD2; DNA: TGTGCCAGCAGCAACCACGTCGGGAGGGCCAGAACCGGGGAGCTGTTTTTT; CDR3: CASSNHVGRARTGELFF
J: TRBJ1-5; size: NA; V: TRBV15; D: NA; DNA: TGTGCCACCAGACTGGACGTAGATAGCAATCAGCCCCAGCATTTT; CDR3: CATRLDVDSNQPQHF
J: TRBJ1-1; size: NA; V: TRBV19; D: NA; DNA: TGTGCCAGTAAGGCCGGATTGATGAACACTGAAGCTTTCTTT; CDR3: CASKAGLMNTEAFF
J: TRBJ2-3; size: many; V: TRBV29-1; D: NA; DNA: TGCAGCGTACAGACCCCACTCACAGATACGCAGTATTTT; CDR3: CSVQTPLTDTQYF
J: TRBJ2-3; size: many; V: TRBV11-2; D: TRBD2; DNA: TGTGCCAGCAGCGTACTAGCGGGTACTAGCACAGATACGCAGTATTTT; CDR3: CASSVLAGTSTDTQYF
J: TRBJ1-6; size: NA; V: TRBV19; D: NA; DNA: TGTGCCAGTTCGACTAGGGACGCCAGCTCCTATAATTCACCCCTCCACTTT; CDR3: CASSTRDASSYNSPLHF
J: TRBJ1-5; size: many; V: TRBV18; D: NA; DNA: TGTGCCAGCTCACCGATAGGACCCGGACGGAGAAGCCTTAATCAGCCCCAGCATTTT; CDR3: CASSPIGPGRRSLNQPQHF
J: TRBJ2-5; size: many; V: TRBV29-1; D: TRBD2; DNA: TGCAGCGCTCTATTGACTAGCCGGGAGACCCAGTACTTC; CDR3: CSALLTSRETQYF
J: TRBJ2-3; size: many; V: TRBV7-8; D: NA; DNA: TGTGCCAGCAGCTTATGGGGTGCTAGCACAGATACGCAGTATTTT; CDR3: CASSLWGASTDTQYF
J: TRBJ2-5; size: few; V: TRBV5-1; D: TRBD1; DNA: TGCGCCAGCAGCTGGGAGGTCGGGACAGGGGCCCCAAGTGGGACCCAGTACTTC; CDR3: CASSWEVGTGAPSGTQYF
J: TRBJ2-5; size: many; V: TRBV11-2; D: TRBD2; DNA: TGTGCCAGCAGCCCAGGGACTACCCAAGAGACCCAGTACTTC; CDR3: CASSPGTTQETQYF
J: TRBJ1-1; size: NA; V: TRBV6-6; D: NA; DNA: TGTGCCAGCAGACTCGACAGAAACACTGAAGCTTTCTTT; CDR3: CASRLDRNTEAFF
J: TRBJ1-6; size: NA; V: TRBV7-2; D: NA; DNA: TGTGCCAGCAGCTTTCGGCGGGACACATCACCCCTCCACTTT; CDR3: CASSFRRDTSPLHF
J: TRBJ2-3; size: NA; V: TRBV6-1; D: TRBD1; DNA: TGTGCCAGCAGTGACGAGGGGGCGCGGGCAGATACGCAGTATTTT; CDR3: CASSDEGARADTQYF
J: TRBJ1-1; size: NA; V: TRBV6-1; D: TRBD1; DNA: TGTGCCACCTCCGGGACAGGGGGGCTGAACACTGAAGCTTTCTTT; CDR3: CATSGTGGLNTEAFF
J: TRBJ2-7; size: many; V: TRBV6-5; D: TRBD2; DNA: TGTGCCAGCAGTCGAACCAGAGCGGGAGGGCCTAGCCTCCTTCCCTCCGAGCAGTACTTC; CDR3: CASSRTRAGGPSLLPSEQYF
J: TRBJ2-5; size: many; V: TRBV2; D: NA; DNA: TGTGCCAGCAGTGAATTAGGGGAAGAGACCCAGTACTTC; CDR3: CASSELGEETQYF
J: TRBJ2-7; size: few; V: TRBV6-5; D: NA; DNA: TGTGCCAGCAGTTACTCGACCTTAACAGGTACCTACGAGCAGTACTTC; CDR3: CASSYSTLTGTYEQYF
J: TRBJ2-1; size: many; V: TRBV20-1; D: NA; DNA: TGCAGTGCTAGCCCGCCCGGGTCTCTCTCCGGTGAGCAGTTCTTC; CDR3: CSASPPGSLSGEQFF
J: TRBJ1-2; size: few; V: TRBV7-9; D: TRBD1; DNA: TGTGCCAGCAGCCCGACAGGGAAATACTATGGCTACACCTTC; CDR3: CASSPTGKYYGYTF
J: TRBJ2-3; size: NA; V: TRBV28; D: NA; DNA: TGTGCCAGCAGTTTGCGGGGATCCCTCGGAGATACGCAGTATTTT; CDR3: CASSLRGSLGDTQYF
J: TRBJ1-1; size: NA; V: TRBV6-6; D: TRBD1; DNA: TGTGCCAGCAGGGAAGGGCAGGGGGGAGGAACTGAAGCTTTCTTT; CDR3: CASREGQGGGTEAFF